The 21 T cell receptor beta chains below all came from one sample that was sequenced in a study of T cells after yellow fever vaccination. TCRdb fed the 5' RACE reads into MiXCR, producing one record per CDR3 protein. The sample holds roughly 500,000 distinct CDR3 sequences; roughly a fifth are singletons and the top ten take 13% to 15%. The sequenced sample was PBMCs, obtained 15 days after the yellow fever booster vaccination. These TCRs come from a man aged 25 to 40 who received the YFV17D yellow fever vaccine.

This rearrangement joins TRBV5-1 to TRBJ2-1, with D unresolved. The germline V gene has CDR1 SGHRS and CDR2 YFSETQ. This CDR3 contains 11 residues. Trimming took 9 bases from V and 5 from J, leaving 9 bases between them. The chain's CDR3 is CANPSHNEQFF. DNA of the CDR3: TGCGCCAACCCGAGCCACAATGAGCAGTTCTTC.

The V gene is TRBV20-1, the J gene TRBJ2-3; 10 positions agree with TRBD1. V lost 3 bases, J lost 4 bases, and 7 bases stayed unmatched. The CDR3 consists of 15 residues. The germline gives CDR1 DFQATT, CDR2 SNEGSKA (reference sequence). CDR3 sequence (DNA): TGCAGTGCTAGTGCCAGGACAGGGGGGGCAGATACGCAGTATTTT. This encodes CSASARTGGADTQYF.

This clonotype was seen more than once but under ten times. This chain connects TRBV6-2 or TRBV6-3 to TRBJ2-7; 8 nucleotides agree with TRBD2. Germline CDR1 is MNHEY and CDR2 is SVGEGT. The CDR3 sequence is 15 residues long. The V and J ends lost 7 bases and 2 bases, in that order; junction bases with no gene match: 10. The CDR3 nucleotides read TGTGCCAGCAACCCTAGCGGGCTTTTCACCTACGAGCAGTACTTC. Its protein is CASNPSGLFTYEQYF.

The chain employs TRBV3-1 and TRBJ2-7; D call uncertain. The germline V gene encodes CDR1 LGHDT and CDR2 YNNKEL (reference sequence). This CDR3 region has 13 residues. V was pared by 4 bases and J by 6 bases, with 13 bases between. CDR3 loop: CASSPSRGREQYF. CDR3 bases: TGTGCCAGCAGCCCCTCGCGAGGACGCGAGCAGTACTTC.

The table lists this clonotype with many counts. The chain couples TRBV7-2 to TRBJ2-1; 10 nucleotides agree with TRBD2. Germline CDR1 and CDR2: SGHTA and FQGNSA. The junction had 3 bases not matched to a gene; V was cut back by 3 bases and J by 4 bases. This CDR3 has 15 residues. The CDR3 DNA follows: TGTGCCAGCAGCTTGGGACTAGCGACTTACAATGAGCAGTTCTTC. Translation gives CASSLGLATYNEQFF. Together with reference TRBV7-2 and TRBJ2-1, the CDR3 gives the full variable domain: GAGVSQSPSNKVTEKGKDVELRCDPISGHTALYWYRQSLGQGLEFLIYFQGNSAPDKSGLPSDRFSAERTGGSVSTLTIQRTQQEDSAVYLCASSLGLATYNEQFFGPGTRLTVL.

This clonotype was seen a few times. In DNA form, the CDR3 reads TGCAGCGTCGTAGGACTAGCGGGGATTAGGACCTACGAGCAGTACTTC. Protein product: CSVVGLAGIRTYEQYF. The chain recombines TRBV29-1 with TRBJ2-7, with 12 bases that match TRBD2. The CDR3 consists of 16 residues. Germline CDR1 is SQVTM and CDR2 is ANQGSEA. With V trimmed by 6 bases and J by 2 bases, 11 bases remained unmatched.

In this sample, this clonotype turned up a few times. The genes are TRBV12-3 or TRBV12-4 and TRBJ2-7; weak D call: TRBD2 (5 bases). The V end was cut by 6 bases, the J end by 3 bases, with 12 bases between. This CDR3 contains 13 residues. CDR3 sequence: CASSLASNYEQYF. The CDR3, as DNA: TGTGCCAGCAGCCTGGCTAGCAACTACGAGCAGTACTTC.

The chain employs TRBV6-2 or TRBV6-3 and TRBJ2-5; 15 bases match TRBD2. CDR1 is MNHEY and CDR2 is SVGEGT in the germline V gene. The CDR3 contains 16 residues. Losses at the gene ends were 7 bases for V and 5 bases for J; bases not matched to a gene: 8. The CDR3 protein is CASTPGLAGGVETQYF. CDR3 coding DNA: TGTGCCAGCACTCCCGGACTAGCGGGAGGGGTGGAGACCCAGTACTTC.

The chain carries TRBV7-9 and TRBJ2-1; D tentatively reads TRBD1 or TRBD2 (5 bases each). Trimming removed 4 bases at V and 3 bases at J, with 16 bases between. The CDR3 covers 16 residues. The germline CDR1 and CDR2 sequences are SEHNR and FQNEAQ (reference sequence). The CDR3 nucleotides are TGTGCCAGCAGCTCCGTAGGGACGCCAATCTACAATGAGCAGTTCTTC. Amino acid sequence: CASSSVGTPIYNEQFF. The full variable domain, in which reference TRBV7-9 and TRBJ2-1 provide the parts outside the CDR3, is DTGVSQNPRHKITKRGQNVTFRCDPISEHNRLYWYRQTLGQGPEFLTYFQNEAQLEKSRLLSDRFSAERPKGSFSTLEIQRTEQGDSAMYLCASSSVGTPIYNEQFFGPGTRLTVL.

This clonotype was detected only a few times. This chain joins TRBV5-1 and TRBJ2-1; 7 bases match TRBD2. CDR3 length equals 16 residues. Germline CDR1 is SGHRS and CDR2 is YFSETQ. V trimming: 4 bases; J trimming: 2 bases; junction bases outside the gene matches: 9. The CDR3 coding sequence is TGCGCCAGCAGCGGGGGAGGCGGGAGTACCTACAATGAGCAGTTCTTC. Translated: CASSGGGGSTYNEQFF.

This clonotype occurred a few times. The chain links TRBV18 to TRBJ2-3; 7 bases map to TRBD2. V dropped 5 bases and J dropped 5; count of bases not matched to a gene: 7. The CDR3 contains 14 residues. Germline lookup yields CDR1 KGHSH and CDR2 LQKENI. The CDR3 spells CASSGGTGGDTQYF. In DNA, the CDR3 is TGTGCCAGCTCAGGCGGAACGGGAGGAGATACGCAGTATTTT.

This chain links TRBV3-1 with TRBJ2-5; D possibly corresponds to TRBD2 (6 bases). CDR1 and CDR2 (germline): LGHDT, YNNKEL (reference sequence). The V gene lost 8 bases and the J gene lost 7 bases, with 17 bases spanning the gap. CDR3 length: 13 amino acids. In DNA form, the CDR3 reads TGTGCCAGCGGCTGGCGGGACCTCAGGACCCAGTACTTC. Amino acids: CASGWRDLRTQYF.

V usage is TRBV27 and J usage is TRBJ2-7; 10 bases agree with TRBD2. V lost 4 bases to trimming and J lost 4 bases; unmatched junction nucleotides: 4. CDR3 length: 14 residues. The germline V gene encodes CDR1 MNHEY and CDR2 SMNVEV (reference sequence). CDR3 residues: CASSSLTSGYEQYF. The DNA for the CDR3 is TGTGCCAGCAGTTCCCTGACTAGCGGGTACGAGCAGTACTTC.

This clonotype was detected a few times. The chain employs TRBV3-1 and TRBJ2-2, with D tentatively TRBD2 (6 bases). In germline, CDR1 is LGHDT, CDR2 YNNKEL (reference sequence). The V and J ends lost 4 bases and 4 bases respectively, with 10 bases between them. CDR3 length: 14 residues. Here the CDR3 DNA reads TGTGCCAGCAGCCCGGGACTTATCACCGGGGAGCTGTTTTTT. It yields the protein CASSPGLITGELFF.

This chain connects TRBV7-2 to TRBJ1-2, with 8 positions matching TRBD1. This CDR3 spans 14 amino acids. Germline values: CDR1 SGHTA, CDR2 FQGNSA. J gave up 8 bases and V 3 bases, and 8 bases lay outside the gene matches. This CDR3 reads CASSFSGQGGGYTF. The CDR3, as DNA: TGTGCCAGCAGCTTTTCCGGACAGGGAGGCGGCTACACCTTC.

In its sample, this clonotype was seen a few times. The chain is built from TRBV20-1 and TRBJ2-7; 7 bases fit TRBD2. V was clipped by 3 bases and J by 2 bases; unmatched bases: 10. Germline V gene lookup returns CDR1 DFQATT and CDR2 SNEGSKA (reference sequence). There are 15 residues in the CDR3. For the CDR3, the DNA is TGCAGTGCTAGGGCGGAAGCGGGATTTGCCTACGAGCAGTACTTC. The encoded protein is CSARAEAGFAYEQYF.

The V gene is TRBV21-1, the J gene TRBJ2-7; no DNA check was done on the table's D call, TRBD1. TRBV21-1 is described as a pseudogene. This CDR3 contains 17 residues. The CDR3 sequence: CASSARTGEIRTYEQYF. The CDR3 bases are TGTGCCAGCAGCGCGCGGACAGGGGAAATACGGACCTACGAGCAGTACTTC.

CDR3 protein: CASSYQGSNQPQHF. The CDR3 DNA reads as TGTGCCAGCAGTTATCAGGGGAGCAATCAGCCCCAGCATTTT. The chain is built from TRBV6-2 or TRBV6-3 and TRBJ1-5, with a possible D match to TRBD1 (6 bases). From germline, CDR1 is MNHEY and CDR2 SVGEGT. There are 14 residues in the CDR3. With 3 bases removed from V and 1 base from J, the gap between germline ends came to 7 bases.

This chain uses TRBV10-3 with TRBJ2-5; D might be TRBD1 or TRBD2, each matching 5 bases. V lost 4 bases, J lost 2 bases, and 17 bases lay in between. CDR1 and CDR2 (germline): ENHRY, SYGVKD. There are 16 residues in the CDR3. CDR3 sequence (DNA): TGTGCCATCAGTGGGAGTTCACGGGACGCTCAAGAGACCCAGTACTTC. Translating gives CAISGSSRDAQETQYF.

The rearrangement joins TRBV18 to TRBJ2-1; D is possibly TRBD2 (6 bases). Germline assignment: CDR1 KGHSH and CDR2 LQKENI. The CDR3 has 13 residues. V lost 3 bases and J lost 15, with 18 bases in between. CDR3 amino acids: CASSPSDETRVFF. The CDR3 nucleotides are TGTGCCAGCTCACCCTCAGACGAGACTAGAGTGTTCTTC.

This clonotype was found a few times. The chain is built from TRBV20-1 and TRBJ2-5, with 12 bases lining up with TRBD2. V was clipped by 3 bases and J by 3 bases; unmatched bases: 2. The CDR3 extends over 14 amino acids. Germline lookup yields CDR1 DFQATT and CDR2 SNEGSKA (reference sequence). CDR3 region: CSARASGREETQYF. The CDR3 DNA follows: TGCAGTGCTAGGGCTAGCGGGAGGGAAGAGACCCAGTACTTC.